The 18 T cell receptor beta chains given below trace back to one sample, sequenced in a study of CD8 T cells in Susac syndrome. Random-hexamer reverse transcription was applied to roughly 0.5 to 1 ug RNA. One entry per CDR3 protein, called by TCRdb with MiXCR from the immunoSEQ multiplex PCR reads. The repertoire holds about 150,000 distinct CDR3 sequences, with approximately 95% as singletons. The sequencing sample was made of CD4+ T cells from PBMCs. The source is a human donor with Susac syndrome.

The J gene is TRBJ1-6, the V gene TRBV3-1; D gene unclear. The V end was cut by 1 base, the J end by 6 bases, with 10 bases between. Germline CDR1 and CDR2: LGHDT and YNNKEL (reference sequence). The CDR3 loop spans 15 amino acids. The CDR3 protein is CASSQAEIPNSPLHF. CDR3 DNA sequence: TGTGCCAGCAGCCAAGCGGAGATTCCTAATTCACCCCTCCACTTT.

The chain uses TRBV20-1 and TRBJ2-7, with 7 bases fitting TRBD1. The germline gives CDR1 DFQATT, CDR2 SNEGSKA (reference sequence). Trimming took 6 bases from V and 4 from J; bases not matched to a gene: 6. This CDR3 region has 12 residues. CDR3 sequence reads: CSAGQVKYEQYV. The CDR3 nucleotides are TGCAGTGCCGGACAGGTAAAATACGAGCAGTACGTC.

In this sample, this clonotype turned up a few times. The chain is built from TRBV3-1 and TRBJ2-1; 11 bases match TRBD2. V lost 4 bases to trimming and J lost 5 bases; unmatched junction nucleotides: 4. Per the germline V gene, CDR1 is LGHDT and CDR2 is YNNKEL (reference sequence). This CDR3 has 15 amino acids. CDR3 coding DNA: TGTGCCAGCAGCCCGGGGACTAGCGGAAACAATGAGCAGTTCTTC. Amino acids: CASSPGTSGNNEQFF.

This chain uses TRBV6-2 or TRBV6-3 with TRBJ2-7; D not certain. The ends were cut back, 2 bases at V and 5 bases at J, with 7 bases in the middle. Germline loops: CDR1 MNHEY, CDR2 SVGEGT. This CDR3 contains 12 residues. In DNA, the CDR3 is TGTGCCAGCAGTTACCGGGCGCACGAGCAGTACGTC. Protein: CASSYRAHEQYV.

This CDR3 reads CASSYQTAAVNTEAFF. CDR3 bases: TGTGCCAGCAGTTACCAAACGGCGGCGGTGAACACTGAAGCTTTCTTT. The chain employs TRBV6-5 and TRBJ1-1; D ambiguous. CDR3 length: 16 residues. Germline V gene sequence: CDR1 MNHEY, CDR2 SVGAGI. The ends were cut back, 2 bases at V and 0 bases at J, with 13 bases in the middle.

J is TRBJ1-1 and V is TRBV29-1; D gene uncertain. Germline CDR1 reads SQVTM; CDR2 reads ANQGSEA. V lost 5 bases and J 8 bases, leaving 15 bases between the germline ends. This CDR3 has 12 amino acids. Written as DNA, the CDR3 is TGCAGCGTTTCGCGGGTCCAAAGAGAAGCTTTCTTT. It translates to CSVSRVQREAFF.

The J gene is TRBJ1-1, the V gene TRBV18; a weak D match, TRBD1 (5 bases). Trimming stripped 1 base from V and 10 bases from J, with 16 bases between. The germline V gene has CDR1 KGHSH and CDR2 LQKENI. The CDR3 extends over 14 amino acids. CDR3 residues: CASSPQQESEGAFF. CDR3 DNA sequence: TGTGCCAGCTCACCACAACAGGAGAGCGAGGGAGCTTTCTTT.

The chain combines TRBV29-1 with TRBJ2-6, with unresolved D. Per germline, CDR1 SQVTM and CDR2 ANQGSEA. The V end lost 6 bases, the J end lost 3 bases, and 18 bases lay between the germline ends. The CDR3 extends over 16 amino acids. Written as DNA, the CDR3 is TGCAGCGTCGCCCAGCCGATAATGGGTGGGGCCAACGTCCTGACTTTC. It codes for CSVAQPIMGGANVLTF.

The rearrangement uses TRBV7-3 and TRBJ2-3; D is tentatively TRBD1 or TRBD2 (5 bases each). The CDR3 sequence is 16 residues long. CDR1 SGHTA and CDR2 FQGTGA come from the germline V gene. V shed 5 bases and J shed 1 base, with 16 bases lying between them. CDR3 in amino acids: CASSPGTIWGTDTQYF. The CDR3 coding sequence is TGTGCCAGCAGCCCGGGGACCATCTGGGGCACAGATACGCAGTATTTT.

This sequence joins TRBV30 and TRBJ2-4; no clear D gene. Germline CDR1 is GTSNPN and CDR2 is SVGIG (reference sequence). The CDR3 loop spans 14 amino acids. V gave up 2 bases and J gave up 3 bases, with 11 bases separating them. The CDR3 sequence: CAWSPPAVKNIQYF. As DNA, the CDR3 is TGTGCCTGGAGTCCCCCCGCCGTCAAAAACATTCAGTACTTC.

This rearrangement joins TRBV29-1 to TRBJ1-2; D possibly corresponds to TRBD1 (6 bases). This CDR3 contains 12 residues. CDR1 is SQVTM and CDR2 is ANQGSEA in the germline V gene. The germline V and J ends were trimmed by 4 bases and 6 bases, with 12 bases remaining between them. The CDR3: CSVVAGVDGYTF. The CDR3 DNA sequence: TGCAGCGTTGTGGCAGGGGTGGATGGCTACACCTTC.

The chain recombines TRBV2 with TRBJ1-1; TRBD1 is a possible D gene (6 bases). Germline V gene sequence: CDR1 SNHLY, CDR2 FYNNEI. V was cut by 8 bases and J by 6 bases, with 13 bases left in between. CDR3 size: 12 residues. CDR3 in amino acids: CASAGQSSEAFF. The DNA for the CDR3 is TGTGCCAGCGCGGGACAATCCTCTGAAGCTTTCTTT.

The chain uses TRBV28 and TRBJ2-7; 9 positions match TRBD2. Unmatched junction bases numbered 3, after V lost 8 bases and J lost 1 base. The CDR3 is 13 residues long. CDR1 MDHEN and CDR2 SYDVKM come from the germline V gene. CDR3 amino acids: CASLAGGSYEQYF. The CDR3 nucleotides are TGTGCCAGCCTGGCGGGAGGGTCCTACGAGCAGTACTTC.

The chain carries TRBV29-1 and TRBJ2-2, with unresolved D. V lost 4 bases and J 0 bases, leaving 9 bases between the germline ends. In germline, CDR1 is SQVTM, CDR2 ANQGSEA. CDR3 length: 14 residues. The DNA for the CDR3 is TGCAGCGTTGGATCTGGATCGAACACCGGGGAGCTGTTTTTT. It specifies CSVGSGSNTGELFF.

The chain links TRBV11-1 to TRBJ2-7; tentatively, D is TRBD1 (6 bases). Trimming removed 5 bases at V and 4 bases at J, with 21 bases between. Germline CDR1 and CDR2: SGHAT and FQDESV (reference sequence). The CDR3 contains 16 residues. CDR3 protein: CASSPTRGNGVYEQYF. The CDR3 DNA reads TGTGCCAGCAGCCCTACGAGGGGGAACGGCGTTTACGAGCAGTACTTC.

The chain combines TRBV2 with TRBJ1-1, with D possibly being TRBD1 (5 bases). Germline CDR1 reads SNHLY; CDR2 reads FYNNEI. V dropped 4 bases and J dropped 1 base, with 7 bases sitting between them. This CDR3 has 13 amino acids. CDR3 nucleotide sequence: TGTGCCAGCAGTGCGACAGCGAACACTGAAGCTTTCTTT. Translated: CASSATANTEAFF.

This rearrangement joins TRBV30 to TRBJ1-5; no definite D call. The CDR3 is made up of 13 amino acids. The V end lost 1 base, the J end lost 9 bases, and 13 bases lay between the germline ends. Germline V lookup: CDR1 GTSNPN, CDR2 SVGIG (reference sequence). CDR3 loop: CAWSGVDVGPQHF. CDR3 sequence (DNA): TGTGCCTGGAGTGGGGTTGACGTGGGGCCCCAGCATTTT. Full variable domain (rest looked up from reference TRBV30 and TRBJ1-5): SQTIHQWPATLVQPVGSPLSLECTVEGTSNPNLYWYRQAAGRGLQLLFYSVGIGQISSEVPQNLSASRPQDRQFILSSKKLLLSDSGFYLCAWSGVDVGPQHFGDGTRLSIL.

This chain links TRBV20-1 with TRBJ1-1; TRBD1 is a possible D gene (6 bases). CDR3 length: 14 residues. V lost 3 bases, J lost 4 bases, and 15 bases lay in between. Germline V gene data show CDR1 as DFQATT and CDR2 as SNEGSKA (reference sequence). CDR3 amino acids: CSASRQVGRTEAFF. In nucleotides, the CDR3 is TGCAGTGCTAGCCGACAGGTGGGGCGCACTGAAGCTTTCTTT.